Shown below are 27 T cell receptor beta chains from a single sample sequenced in a study of technical replicates of blood from a few donors. Using immunoSEQ multiplex PCR, the repertoire was profiled, and TCRdb retains in-frame clones only, with some absent. This table has tens of thousands of clones, about 97% appearing once. The sample consisted of T cells isolated from PBMCs. The origin of the receptors is a human donor in good health.

The chain combines TRBV7-9 with TRBJ2-7; D unclear. The CDR3 sequence is 12 residues long. Deletions cut 0 bases from V and 3 bases from J, with 3 bases between. Germline values: CDR1 SEHNR, CDR2 FQNEAQ (reference sequence). The CDR3: CASSLALYEQYF. The CDR3 bases are TGTGCCAGCAGCTTAGCTCTCTACGAGCAGTACTTC. Based on the CDR3 plus reference TRBV7-9 and TRBJ2-7, the full variable domain is DTGVSQNPRHKITKRGQNVTFRCDPISEHNRLYWYRQTLGQGPEFLTYFQNEAQLEKSRLLSDRFSAERPKGSFSTLEIQRTEQGDSAMYLCASSLALYEQYFGPGTRLTVT.

This chain uses TRBV5-1 with TRBJ2-2; 12 bases are a match to TRBD2. The CDR3 covers 16 residues. The trim removed 4 bases at V and 5 bases at J, leaving 6 bases unmatched. Looked up from germline, CDR1 is SGHRS and CDR2 is YFSETQ. CDR3 in amino acids: CASSASGRAWTGELFF. The CDR3 DNA reads as TGCGCCAGCAGCGCTAGCGGGAGGGCGTGGACCGGGGAGCTGTTTTTT.

This clone appeared a few times. V usage is TRBV5-1 and J usage is TRBJ2-2; 9 nucleotides align to TRBD2. J lost 5 bases, V lost 3 bases, and 5 bases had no gene match. CDR1 and CDR2 from the germline V gene are SGHRS and YFSETQ. The CDR3 has 15 amino acids. This CDR3 is CASSYGLASTGELFF. The CDR3 nucleotides are TGCGCCAGCAGCTACGGACTAGCGTCTACCGGGGAGCTGTTTTTT.

J is TRBJ2-1 and V is TRBV7-6, with 15 bases fitting TRBD2. V shed 5 bases, J shed 8 bases, and the junction held 7 bases outside the gene matches. The germline V gene has CDR1 SGHVS and CDR2 FNYEAQ. There are 16 residues in the CDR3. The CDR3 DNA is TGTGCCAGCAGCCCTTACGGGACTAGCGGGAGGTATGAGCAGTTCTTC. It encodes CASSPYGTSGRYEQFF.

The V gene is TRBV19, the J gene TRBJ2-7; TRBD1 matches at 7 bases. The CDR3 is 14 residues long. Germline values: CDR1 LNHDA, CDR2 SQIVND (reference sequence). The trim removed 5 bases at V and 1 base at J, leaving 5 bases unmatched. The CDR3 loop is CASSFRGQSYEQYF. The CDR3 region has the DNA TGTGCCAGTAGTTTCCGGGGACAGTCCTACGAGCAGTACTTC.

This rearrangement joins TRBV29-1 to TRBJ2-7; no reliable D call. V was cut by 4 bases and J by 0 bases, with 10 bases left in between. CDR1 and CDR2 (germline): SQVTM, ANQGSEA. This CDR3 contains 13 residues. The CDR3 loop is CSVALSPSYEQYF. The CDR3 nucleotides read TGCAGCGTTGCCCTCAGTCCCTCCTACGAGCAGTACTTC.

The CDR3 protein is CASTKPLQETQYF. The CDR3 coding sequence is TGTGCCAGCACCAAACCACTACAAGAGACCCAGTACTTC. The gene calls are TRBV7-8 and TRBJ2-5; the D is unclear. The CDR3 loop spans 13 amino acids. CDR1 SGHVS and CDR2 FQNEAQ come from the germline V gene. Trimming left V 7 bases short and J 2 bases short, with 11 bases between.

The rearrangement uses TRBV11-2 and TRBJ1-1, with TRBD1 identical over 9 bases. The CDR3 totals 14 residues. The V gene end was trimmed by 5 bases and the J gene end by 4 bases; junction bases not matched to a gene: 5. CDR1 SGHAT and CDR2 FQNNGV come from the germline V gene. Here the CDR3 reads CASSRRQGVTEAFF. CDR3 nucleotides: TGTGCCAGCAGCCGTAGACAGGGGGTCACTGAAGCTTTCTTT.

The chain joins TRBV10-1 to TRBJ2-5; D possibly corresponds to TRBD2 (6 bases). Germline CDR1 is WNHNN and CDR2 is SYGVQD (reference sequence). Trimming stripped 8 bases from V and 4 bases from J, with 17 bases between. The CDR3 is 14 amino acids. This chain's CDR3 is CASSSGDPIETQYF. CDR3 DNA: TGCGCCAGCTCTTCGGGGGACCCTATAGAGACCCAGTACTTC.

This clone was picked up one time. V is TRBV5-6 and J is TRBJ2-4; tentatively, D is TRBD2 (6 bases). With 2 bases removed from V and 8 bases from J, the gap between germline ends came to 14 bases. This CDR3 is 14 amino acids long. Germline CDR1 SGHDT, CDR2 YYEEEE. The CDR3 bases are TGTGCCAGCAGCTTATCAGGGTGGGAGGACATTCAGTACTTC. This sequence encodes CASSLSGWEDIQYF.

This sequence joins TRBV7-2 and TRBJ2-7; 8 bases align to TRBD1. The CDR3 extends over 11 amino acids. The J segment lost 7 bases and the V segment lost 7 bases, leaving 3 bases of the junction unmatched. CDR1 and CDR2 from the germline V gene are SGHTA and FQGNSA. CDR3 sequence reads: CASTDRGEQYF. The CDR3 DNA reads TGTGCCAGCACAGACAGGGGTGAGCAGTACTTC. Full variable domain (remainder filled in from reference TRBV7-2 and TRBJ2-7): GAGVSQSPSNKVTEKGKDVELRCDPISGHTALYWYRQSLGQGLEFLIYFQGNSAPDKSGLPSDRFSAERTGGSVSTLTIQRTQQEDSAVYLCASTDRGEQYFGPGTRLTVT.

V and J are TRBV5-1 and TRBJ2-3, with 7 bases matching TRBD1. The V and J ends lost 4 bases and 2 bases, in that order; junction bases with no gene match: 10. Looked up from germline, CDR1 is SGHRS and CDR2 is YFSETQ. This CDR3 contains 16 residues. The CDR3 DNA follows: TGCGCCAGCAGCGGACCGGGACAGACATTCACAGATACGCAGTATTTT. It translates to CASSGPGQTFTDTQYF.

V gene TRBV5-5 combines with J gene TRBJ1-1, with D possibly TRBD1 on 5 matching bases. CDR1 is SGHKS and CDR2 is YYEKEE in the germline V gene (reference sequence). The CDR3 is 14 residues long. Trimming left V 0 bases short and J 5 bases short, with 11 bases between. The DNA for the CDR3 is TGTGCCAGCAGCTTGGGACAGTCGTCTACTGAAGCTTTCTTT. This encodes CASSLGQSSTEAFF.

This chain connects TRBV12-5 to TRBJ2-6; D uncertain. The CDR3 covers 15 residues. Trimming left V 4 bases short and J 0 bases short, with 7 bases between. Per germline, CDR1 LGHNT and CDR2 FRNRAP. CDR3 bases: TGTGCTAGTGGTTCCCGGTTCTCTGGGGCCAACGTCCTGACTTTC. This codes for CASGSRFSGANVLTF.

J is TRBJ2-2 and V is TRBV10-1; 7 nucleotides align to TRBD1. The CDR3 covers 12 residues. Looked up from germline, CDR1 is WNHNN and CDR2 is SYGVQD (reference sequence). V lost 6 bases and J lost 7; bases outside the gene matches: 2. CDR3 sequence reads: CASRQGNGELFF. CDR3 bases: TGCGCCAGCAGACAGGGGAACGGGGAGCTGTTTTTT.

The chain combines TRBV5-6 with TRBJ2-7, with 8 nucleotides matching TRBD1. The CDR3 totals 15 residues. The germline V gene has CDR1 SGHDT and CDR2 YYEEEE. V lost 2 bases and J lost 6; bases outside the gene matches: 10. CDR3 sequence (DNA): TGTGCCAGCAGCTTATTCTCCAGGGGGCCTCGCGAGCAGTACTTC. Its protein is CASSLFSRGPREQYF. The entire variable domain, with the rest obtained from reference TRBV5-6 and TRBJ2-7, is as follows: DAGVTQSPTHLIKTRGQQVTLRCSPKSGHDTVSWYQQALGQGPQFIFQYYEEEERQRGNFPDRFSGHQFPNYSSELNVNALLLGDSALYLCASSLFSRGPREQYFGPGTRLTVT.

A single count supports this clone. The chain carries TRBV30 and TRBJ1-2; D is ambiguous. Trimming cost V 2 bases and J 5 bases, with 12 bases left between them. CDR3 size: 13 residues. CDR1 and CDR2 from the germline V gene are GTSNPN and SVGIG (reference sequence). This chain's CDR3 is CAWSTGLAYGYTF. The CDR3 DNA follows: TGTGCCTGGAGTACCGGACTTGCTTATGGCTACACCTTC.

This chain links TRBV5-1 with TRBJ2-7, with D hard to call. This CDR3 has 13 residues. V was cut by 1 base and J by 3 bases, with 8 bases left in between. CDR1 is SGHRS, CDR2 YFSETQ, per germline. The CDR3 protein is CASSLTGDYEQYF. CDR3 bases: TGCGCCAGCAGCTTGACCGGTGACTACGAGCAGTACTTC.

This sequence joins TRBV7-2 and TRBJ1-2; possibly TRBD1 for D (6 bases). Trimming stripped 3 bases from V and 3 bases from J, with 17 bases between. There are 16 residues in the CDR3. The germline gives CDR1 SGHTA, CDR2 FQGNSA. The CDR3 DNA reads TGTGCCAGCAGCTTTACAGGGACCCCATCGGACTATGGCTACACCTTC. This sequence encodes CASSFTGTPSDYGYTF.

The rearrangement joins TRBV25-1 to TRBJ1-3, with no clear D. From germline, CDR1 is MGHDK and CDR2 SYGVNS. CDR3 size: 16 residues. Deletions cut 2 bases from V and 4 bases from J, with 15 bases between. The CDR3 reads CASSEGEGWVGNTIYF. CDR3 bases: TGTGCCAGCAGTGAAGGAGAGGGTTGGGTAGGAAACACCATATATTTT. Based on the CDR3 plus reference TRBV25-1 and TRBJ1-3, the full variable domain is EADIYQTPRYLVIGTGKKITLECSQTMGHDKMYWYQQDPGMELHLIHYSYGVNSTEKGDLSSESTVSRIRTEHFPLTLESARPSHTSQYLCASSEGEGWVGNTIYFGEGSWLTVV.

This sequence joins TRBV29-1 and TRBJ2-2; 10 nucleotides agree with TRBD1. CDR1 is SQVTM, CDR2 ANQGSEA, per germline. This CDR3 is built from 16 residues. The ends lost 2 bases at V and 3 bases at J; junction bases unmatched: 6. The CDR3 bases are TGCAGCGTTGAAAGAAAGGACAGGGGGGACACCGGGGAGCTGTTTTTT. It yields the protein CSVERKDRGDTGELFF.

The V and J genes are TRBV5-1 and TRBJ2-1; TRBD2 matches at 11 bases. V gave up 5 bases and J gave up 5 bases; unmatched junction bases: 3. This CDR3 comprises 14 residues. The germline CDR1 and CDR2 sequences are SGHRS and YFSETQ. CDR3 protein: CASRPTSGNNEQFF. The CDR3 DNA reads TGCGCCAGCAGACCGACTAGCGGGAACAATGAGCAGTTCTTC.

V gene TRBV6-6 combines with J gene TRBJ1-1; a possible D gene is TRBD1 (5 bases). CDR1 MNHNY and CDR2 SVGAGI come from the germline V gene (reference sequence). This CDR3 is 15 amino acids long. Trimming shortened V by 5 bases and J by 3 bases, and 16 bases separated the two germline ends. The CDR3 spells CASSPQDIRHTEAFF. The CDR3, as DNA: TGTGCCAGCAGTCCCCAGGACATTCGTCACACTGAAGCTTTCTTT.

The chain carries TRBV15 and TRBJ2-1; TRBD1 is a possible D gene (6 bases). V was trimmed by 3 bases and J by 4 bases, leaving 13 bases between them. The germline CDR1 and CDR2 sequences are LNHNV and YYDKDF (reference sequence). CDR3 size: 15 residues. The chain's CDR3 is CATSRNRDTYNEQFF. The DNA of the CDR3 is TGTGCCACCAGCAGGAACCGGGACACTTACAATGAGCAGTTCTTC.

V and J are TRBV11-3 and TRBJ2-7; D is possibly TRBD1 (6 bases). Germline V gene data show CDR1 as SGHNT and CDR2 as YENEEA. V was clipped by 1 base and J by 6 bases, with 19 bases between them. This CDR3 has 16 amino acids. The CDR3: CASSLAPRAGVGEQYF. CDR3 sequence (DNA): TGTGCCAGCAGCTTAGCCCCCCGGGCAGGGGTCGGCGAGCAGTACTTC.

The chain employs TRBV5-4 and TRBJ1-1; no clear D. The CDR3 loop spans 13 amino acids. V was trimmed by 0 bases and J by 8 bases, leaving 11 bases between them. The germline V gene encodes CDR1 SGHNT and CDR2 YYREEE (reference sequence). The CDR3 DNA sequence: TGTGCCAGCAGCTTGGGGGAGACGGCGGAAGCTTTCTTT. This gives the protein CASSLGETAEAFF.

V is TRBV7-9 and J is TRBJ1-2; D may be TRBD1 (5 bases). The CDR3 length is 13 residues. The germline gives CDR1 SEHNR, CDR2 FQNEAQ (reference sequence). V was pared by 7 bases and J by 4 bases, with 13 bases between. The CDR3 DNA reads TGTGCCAGCAACAAAGGGGAGGGCTATGGCTACACCTTC. Its translation: CASNKGEGYGYTF.